This TCR beta chain comes out of a study of follicular helper T cells after annual influenza vaccination. This CDR3 has 15 amino acids. Germline V lookup: CDR1 SGHTA, CDR2 FQGTGA. With 1 base clipped from V and 6 bases from J, the junction kept 5 bases outside the gene matches. The table came from immunoSEQ multiplex PCR; TCRdb's copy has only in-frame clones and leaves some out. The repertoire consists of roughly 27,000 clones, with about four fifths occurring once and the leading ten covering about 1.2%. The sample's time point: 2014-2015 season, pre-vaccination. The material sequenced was CXCR5+ CD38- circulating T follicular helper cells from blood, taken on the day of influenza vaccination. Noted subset: circulating Tfh, non-naive CD4+CXCR5+PD-1+ (ICOS+CD38+ or ICOS-CD38-). V is TRBV7-3 and J is TRBJ2-1; TRBD2 matches 8 bases. This clonotype was sampled from an adult who received the influenza vaccine. The CDR3 loop is CASSLNRGGGNEQFF. The CDR3 DNA is TGTGCCAGCAGCTTAAACCGGGGGGGTGGCAATGAGCAGTTCTTC. The full variable domain, completed using reference TRBV7-3 and TRBJ2-1, is GAGVSQTPSNKVTEKGKYVELRCDPISGHTALYWYRQSLGQGPEFLIYFQGTGAADDSGLPNDRFFAVRPEGSVSTLKIQRTERGDSAVYLCASSLNRGGGNEQFFGPGTRLTVL.